The 22 T cell receptor beta chains below all came from one sample that was sequenced in a study of radiotherapy plus CTLA-4 blockade in lung cancer. Sequencing was performed with immunoSEQ multiplex PCR; in TCRdb, only in-frame clones are kept and a portion is missing. The sample lists some 77,000 clones, more than 75% occurring once. The sample was peripheral blood, taken from a patient treated with radiotherapy plus ipilimumab. Receptors were obtained from a human donor with non-small cell lung cancer who had a partial response to radiotherapy plus ipilimumab.

The chain combines TRBV29-1 with TRBJ2-2; D gene uncertain. V dropped 1 base and J dropped 7 bases, with 4 bases sitting between them. CDR1 is SQVTM and CDR2 is ANQGSEA in the germline V gene. This CDR3 has 11 residues. The CDR3 protein is CSVEAGGELFF. For the CDR3, the DNA is TGCAGCGTTGAAGCGGGCGGGGAGCTGTTTTTT.

V usage is TRBV7-9 and J usage is TRBJ2-7; possibly TRBD1 for D (6 bases). V lost 4 bases, J lost 4 bases, and 8 bases lay in between. The CDR3 loop spans 12 amino acids. The germline V gene has CDR1 SEHNR and CDR2 FQNEAQ (reference sequence). The CDR3 coding sequence is TGTGCCAGCAGCTGGACAGCTTACGAGCAGTACGTC. This codes for CASSWTAYEQYV.

The chain joins TRBV6-5 to TRBJ2-1, with D possibly being TRBD2 (5 bases). V shed 5 bases and J shed 0 bases, with 8 bases lying between them. The CDR3 is 14 amino acids. Germline V gene sequence: CDR1 MNHEY, CDR2 SVGAGI. The CDR3 nucleotides read TGTGCCAGCAGTCGAACTAGCTCCTACAATGAGCAGTTCTTC. It encodes CASSRTSSYNEQFF.

The chain uses TRBV7-2 and TRBJ2-5, with TRBD1 as a possible D gene (6 bases). V gave up 4 bases and J gave up 5 bases, with 11 bases separating them. The germline gives CDR1 SGHTA, CDR2 FQGNSA. This CDR3 contains 13 residues. CDR3 region: CASSSQGWETQYF. The CDR3 region has the DNA TGTGCCAGCAGCTCACAGGGATGGGAGACCCAGTACTTC.

The rearrangement joins TRBV7-2 to TRBJ2-7; D is uncertain. Germline loops: CDR1 SGHTA, CDR2 FQGNSA. The CDR3 runs to 14 residues. Trimming left V 5 bases short and J 2 bases short, with 13 bases between. The CDR3 DNA reads TGTGCCAGCAGCCTGGCCCAGGTTGCCTACGAGCAGTACTTC. This encodes CASSLAQVAYEQYF.

The J gene is TRBJ2-2, the V gene TRBV30, with TRBD2 as a possible D gene (5 bases). Trimming left V 4 bases short and J 1 base short, with 10 bases between. This CDR3 has 14 residues. Germline assignment: CDR1 GTSNPN and CDR2 SVGIG (reference sequence). The CDR3 sequence: CAWNPAGNTGELFF. For the CDR3, the DNA is TGTGCCTGGAACCCCGCGGGGAACACCGGGGAGCTGTTTTTT.

The chain joins TRBV6-5 to TRBJ2-7, with 10 nucleotides matching TRBD1. Germline loops: CDR1 MNHEY, CDR2 SVGAGI. The V segment lost 5 bases and the J segment 4 bases; nucleotides outside the gene matches: 8. This CDR3 is built from 15 residues. Written as DNA, the CDR3 is TGTGCCAGCAGTCCGGGACAGGGGCGGGCGTACGAGCAGTACGTC. This translates into CASSPGQGRAYEQYV.

The chain has TRBV6-1 and TRBJ2-7, with 13 positions matching TRBD2. Germline values: CDR1 MNHNS, CDR2 SASEGT. The CDR3 is 15 amino acids. V was pared by 6 bases and J by 7 bases, with 9 bases of the junction left unmatched. The CDR3 is CASSQGGLAGEEQYF. The CDR3 nucleotides read TGTGCCAGCAGCCAAGGAGGACTAGCGGGAGAAGAGCAGTACTTC.

V and J are TRBV2 and TRBJ1-2; D perhaps matches TRBD1 (5 bases). The ends were cut back, 6 bases at V and 6 bases at J, with 14 bases in the middle. The germline gives CDR1 SNHLY, CDR2 FYNNEI. This CDR3 has 13 amino acids. The CDR3 loop is CASRLGQNNGYTF. The CDR3 nucleotides read TGTGCCAGCAGGTTAGGACAAAACAATGGCTACACCTTC.

The chain is built from TRBV9 and TRBJ1-3; no clear D gene. In germline, CDR1 is SGDLS, CDR2 YYNGEE. Between the trimmed V and J ends, which lost 0 bases and 0 bases, there was a span of 7 bases. The CDR3 consists of 15 residues. CDR3 DNA sequence: TGTGCCAGCAGCGTAGATATAGCCTCTGGAAACACCATATATTTT. Its translation: CASSVDIASGNTIYF.

J is TRBJ2-2 and V is TRBV6-4; 9 bases align to TRBD2. The ends lost 3 bases at V and 6 bases at J; junction bases unmatched: 8. The CDR3 totals 16 residues. The germline gives CDR1 MRHNA, CDR2 SNTAGT. CDR3 bases: TGTGCCAGCAGTGAAAATAGCGGGAGTAGATCCGGGGAGCTGTTTTTT. It specifies CASSENSGSRSGELFF.

This clone was seen a few times. CDR3 coding DNA: TGTGCCAGCAGCTTAGACATGAACACTGAAGCTTTCTTT. It is translated as CASSLDMNTEAFF. The chain employs TRBV7-9 and TRBJ1-1, with no clear D. Germline loops: CDR1 SEHNR, CDR2 FQNEAQ (reference sequence). V was shortened by 1 base and J by 0 bases, with 3 bases between the two germline ends. The CDR3 has 13 residues.

J is TRBJ1-5 and V is TRBV4-1; tentative D call: TRBD1 (5 bases). The germline gives CDR1 MGHRA, CDR2 YSYEKL. Between the trimmed V and J ends, which lost 0 bases and 7 bases, there was a span of 13 bases. CDR3 size: 15 residues. CDR3 sequence (DNA): TGCGCCAGCAGCCAAGATAACGGGGGGAGGCAGCCCCAGCATTTT. It specifies CASSQDNGGRQPQHF.

The rearrangement uses TRBV5-1 and TRBJ2-3; 10 bases align to TRBD1. This CDR3 contains 15 residues. The germline V gene encodes CDR1 SGHRS and CDR2 YFSETQ. V dropped 4 bases and J dropped 4; count of bases not matched to a gene: 6. The CDR3 reads CASSLGTGESDTQYF. CDR3 sequence (DNA): TGCGCCAGCAGCCTAGGGACAGGGGAATCAGATACGCAGTATTTT. Supplemented by reference TRBV5-1 and TRBJ2-3, the full variable domain reads KAGVTQTPRYLIKTRGQQVTLSCSPISGHRSVSWYQQTPGQGLQFLFEYFSETQRNKGNFPGRFSGRQFSNSRSEMNVSTLELGDSALYLCASSLGTGESDTQYFGPGTRLTVL.

This clone has only one observation. V is TRBV19 and J is TRBJ2-2, with 8 nucleotides matching TRBD2. The CDR3 contains 16 residues. V lost 4 bases and J lost 2; bases outside the gene matches: 6. Looked up from germline, CDR1 is LNHDA and CDR2 is SQIVND (reference sequence). CDR3 DNA sequence: TGTGCCAGTAGTACACGGACTAGCTCCAACACCGGGGAGCTGTTTTTT. It encodes CASSTRTSSNTGELFF.

This clone was detected only once. The genes are TRBV7-3 and TRBJ2-3; D is uncertain. Germline V gene data show CDR1 as SGHTA and CDR2 as FQGTGA. The V end lost 1 base, the J end lost 1 base, and 3 bases lay between the germline ends. The CDR3 consists of 13 residues. CDR3 sequence reads: CASSLSGTDTQYF. Written as DNA, the CDR3 is TGTGCCAGCAGCTTAAGCGGCACAGATACGCAGTATTTT.

CDR3 coding DNA: TGTGCCAGCAGCCGGGGGGGCGCGGGCTCCTACAATGAGCAGTTCTTC. It translates to CASSRGGAGSYNEQFF. The chain couples TRBV7-9 to TRBJ2-1, with 8 positions matching TRBD2. With V trimmed by 5 bases and J by 0 bases, 6 bases remained unmatched. The CDR3 has 16 amino acids. Germline values: CDR1 SEHNR, CDR2 FQNEAQ (reference sequence). Full variable domain (missing parts from reference TRBV7-9 and TRBJ2-1): DTGVSQNPRHKITKRGQNVTFRCDPISEHNRLYWYRQTLGQGPEFLTYFQNEAQLEKSRLLSDRFSAERPKGSFSTLEIQRTEQGDSAMYLCASSRGGAGSYNEQFFGPGTRLTVL.

This sequence joins TRBV7-9 and TRBJ2-1; 12 bases fit TRBD2. Looked up from germline, CDR1 is SEHNR and CDR2 is FQNEAQ (reference sequence). This CDR3 has 16 amino acids. V lost 5 bases to trimming and J lost 6 bases; unmatched junction nucleotides: 8. The CDR3, as DNA: TGTGCCAGCAGCCCGAGGACTAGCGGGACTCTCAATGAGCAGTTCTTC. This sequence encodes CASSPRTSGTLNEQFF.

The chain employs TRBV7-9 and TRBJ1-2; no clear D. Germline V lookup: CDR1 SEHNR, CDR2 FQNEAQ (reference sequence). V lost 1 base, J lost 4 bases, and 10 bases lay in between. This CDR3 is 14 amino acids long. CDR3 sequence reads: CASSLGGIGYGYTF. The CDR3 coding sequence is TGTGCCAGCAGCTTAGGAGGGATCGGCTATGGCTACACCTTC.

This chain uses TRBV6-1 with TRBJ2-5; 10 nucleotides match TRBD1. The CDR3 is made up of 15 amino acids. The V segment lost 10 bases and the J segment 5 bases; nucleotides outside the gene matches: 13. The V gene's germline CDR1 is MNHNS and CDR2 SASEGT. The CDR3 here is CATSRVTGGAETQYF. The CDR3 DNA sequence: TGTGCCACTTCGAGGGTGACAGGGGGCGCGGAGACCCAGTACTTC.

The chain couples TRBV18 to TRBJ2-3, with D possibly being TRBD2 (5 bases). The CDR3 covers 16 residues. From germline, CDR1 is KGHSH and CDR2 LQKENI. V was cut by 3 bases and J by 2 bases, with 15 bases left in between. The CDR3 sequence is CASSPVKLSATDTQYF. The CDR3 nucleotides are TGTGCCAGCTCACCCGTGAAACTTAGCGCCACAGATACGCAGTATTTT.

This clone was picked up a small number of times. CDR3 coding DNA: TGTGCCAGCAGCCAAGAAGGACCGGGAGGGCCTTTCTACGAGCAGTACTTC. It is translated as CASSQEGPGGPFYEQYF. This chain links TRBV4-2 with TRBJ2-7, with 8 bases identical to TRBD2. After removal of 0 bases from V and 3 bases from J, the junction contained 10 bases not matched to a gene. The CDR3 is 17 residues long. CDR1 and CDR2 from the germline V gene are LGHNA and YNFKEQ.